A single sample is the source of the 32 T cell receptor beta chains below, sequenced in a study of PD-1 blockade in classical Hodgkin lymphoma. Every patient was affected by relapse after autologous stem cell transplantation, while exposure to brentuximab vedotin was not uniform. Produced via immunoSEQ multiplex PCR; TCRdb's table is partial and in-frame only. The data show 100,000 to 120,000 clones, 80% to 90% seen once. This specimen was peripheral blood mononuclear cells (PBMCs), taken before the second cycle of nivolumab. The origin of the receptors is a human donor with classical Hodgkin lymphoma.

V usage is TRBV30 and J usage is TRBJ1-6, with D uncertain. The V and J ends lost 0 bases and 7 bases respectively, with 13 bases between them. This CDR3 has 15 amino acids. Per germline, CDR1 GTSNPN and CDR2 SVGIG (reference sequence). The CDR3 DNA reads TGTGCCTGGAGTGTTGACCCCCCCCTAAATTCACCCCTCCACTTT. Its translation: CAWSVDPPLNSPLHF.

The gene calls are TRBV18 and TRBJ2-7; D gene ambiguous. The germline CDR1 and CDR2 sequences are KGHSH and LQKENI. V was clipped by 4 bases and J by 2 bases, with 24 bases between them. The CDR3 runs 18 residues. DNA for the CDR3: TGTGCCAGCTCACGGAGTTACTCTGGCGGAGACCACCCCTACGAGCAGTACTTC. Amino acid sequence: CASSRSYSGGDHPYEQYF. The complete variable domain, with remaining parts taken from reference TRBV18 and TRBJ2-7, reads NAGVMQNPRHLVRRRGQEARLRCSPMKGHSHVYWYRQLPEEGLKFMVYLQKENIIDESGMPKERFSAEFPKEGPSILRIQQVVRGDSAAYFCASSRSYSGGDHPYEQYFGPGTRLTVT.

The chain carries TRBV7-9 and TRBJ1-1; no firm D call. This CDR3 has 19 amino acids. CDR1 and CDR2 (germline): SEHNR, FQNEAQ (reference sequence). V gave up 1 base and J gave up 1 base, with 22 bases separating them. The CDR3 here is CASSLGAVGSYGENTEAFF. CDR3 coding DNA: TGTGCCAGCAGCTTAGGCGCAGTTGGGTCCTACGGAGAGAACACTGAAGCTTTCTTT.

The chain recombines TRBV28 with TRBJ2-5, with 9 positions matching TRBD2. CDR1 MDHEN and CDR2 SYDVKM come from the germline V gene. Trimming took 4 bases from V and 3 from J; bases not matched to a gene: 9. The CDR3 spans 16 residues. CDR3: CASSSPVSGSEETQYF. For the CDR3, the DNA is TGTGCCAGCAGTTCCCCGGTTAGCGGGAGTGAAGAGACCCAGTACTTC.

CDR3 sequence (DNA): TGTGCCAGCAGCTTAGCGTTATTGGTGGGGGCTCAACTTCAGAGCATGAACACTGAAGCTTTCTTT. Amino acid sequence: CASSLALLVGAQLQSMNTEAFF. J is TRBJ1-1 and V is TRBV7-6; weak D call: TRBD1 (6 bases). Germline CDR1 reads SGHVS; CDR2 reads FNYEAQ. This CDR3 spans 22 amino acids. V was cut by 0 bases and J by 0 bases, with 29 bases left in between.

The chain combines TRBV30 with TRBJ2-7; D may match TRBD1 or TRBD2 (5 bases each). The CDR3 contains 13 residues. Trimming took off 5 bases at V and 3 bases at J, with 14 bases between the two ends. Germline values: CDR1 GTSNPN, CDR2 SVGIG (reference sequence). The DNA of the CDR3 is TGTGCCTGGGAAGGGACGGGCGTCTACGAGCAGTACTTC. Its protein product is CAWEGTGVYEQYF.

The CDR3 DNA reads TGCAGCGTTGATTCGGACCGACTAGATACGCAGTATTTT. As protein: CSVDSDRLDTQYF. This chain links TRBV29-1 with TRBJ2-3; unclear D gene. CDR1 is SQVTM, CDR2 ANQGSEA, per germline. This CDR3 comprises 13 residues. V shed 3 bases and J shed 5 bases, with 12 bases lying between them.

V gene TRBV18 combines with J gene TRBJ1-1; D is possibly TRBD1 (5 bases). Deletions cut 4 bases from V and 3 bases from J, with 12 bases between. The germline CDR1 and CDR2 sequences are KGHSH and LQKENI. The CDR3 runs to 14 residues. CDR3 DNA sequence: TGTGCCAGCTCACGACGGACGGGGGACACTGAAGCTTTCTTT. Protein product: CASSRRTGDTEAFF. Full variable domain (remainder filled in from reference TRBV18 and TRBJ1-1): NAGVMQNPRHLVRRRGQEARLRCSPMKGHSHVYWYRQLPEEGLKFMVYLQKENIIDESGMPKERFSAEFPKEGPSILRIQQVVRGDSAAYFCASSRRTGDTEAFFGQGTRLTVV.

The chain's CDR3 is CASSIGLAGGRLNTGELFF. CDR3 nucleotide sequence: TGTGCCAGTAGTATAGGTCTAGCGGGAGGCCGACTTAACACCGGGGAGCTGTTTTTT. The chain joins TRBV19 to TRBJ2-2, with 11 bases matching TRBD2. Trimming cost V 1 base and J 2 bases; bases outside gene matches: 9. The germline CDR1 and CDR2 sequences are LNHDA and SQIVND (reference sequence). The CDR3 is 19 amino acids.

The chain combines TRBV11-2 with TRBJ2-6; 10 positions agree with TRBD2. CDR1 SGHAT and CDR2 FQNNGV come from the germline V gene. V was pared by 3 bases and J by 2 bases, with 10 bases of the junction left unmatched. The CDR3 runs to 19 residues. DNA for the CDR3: TGTGCCAGCAGCTTCAATGGGGCTAGCGGGAGTCCTGGGGCCAACGTCCTGACTTTC. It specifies CASSFNGASGSPGANVLTF.

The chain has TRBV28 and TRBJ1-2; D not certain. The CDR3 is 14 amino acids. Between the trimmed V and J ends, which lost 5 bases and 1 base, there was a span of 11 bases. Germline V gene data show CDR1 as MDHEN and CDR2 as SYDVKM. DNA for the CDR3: TGTGCCAGCAGTCGGGATCAGATTAACTATGGCTACACCTTC. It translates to CASSRDQINYGYTF.

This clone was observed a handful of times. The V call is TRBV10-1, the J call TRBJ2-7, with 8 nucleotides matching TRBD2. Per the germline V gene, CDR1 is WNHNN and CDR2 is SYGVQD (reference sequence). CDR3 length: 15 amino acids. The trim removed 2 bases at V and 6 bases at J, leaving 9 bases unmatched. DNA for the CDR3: TGCGCCAGCAGTGAGAGGCGGGAGGAATCGGCCGAGCAGTACTTC. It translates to CASSERREESAEQYF.

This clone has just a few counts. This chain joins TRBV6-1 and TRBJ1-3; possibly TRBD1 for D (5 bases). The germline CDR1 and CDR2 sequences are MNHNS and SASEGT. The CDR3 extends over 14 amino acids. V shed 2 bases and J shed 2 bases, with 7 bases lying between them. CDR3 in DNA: TGTGCCAGCAGTGAATTGGGGGCTGGAAACACCATATATTTT. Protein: CASSELGAGNTIYF.

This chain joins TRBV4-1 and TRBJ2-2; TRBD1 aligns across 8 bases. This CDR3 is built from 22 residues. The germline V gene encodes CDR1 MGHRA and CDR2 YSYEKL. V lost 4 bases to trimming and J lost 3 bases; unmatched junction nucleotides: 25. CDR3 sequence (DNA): TGCGCCAGCAGCCGCAGGAGGCTACAGGGGGACCACCGGCGGGTGGACACCGGGGAGCTGTTTTTT. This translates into CASSRRRLQGDHRRVDTGELFF.

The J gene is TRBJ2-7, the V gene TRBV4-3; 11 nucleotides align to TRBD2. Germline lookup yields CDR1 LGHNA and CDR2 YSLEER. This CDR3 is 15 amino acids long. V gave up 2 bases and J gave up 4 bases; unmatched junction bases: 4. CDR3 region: CASSQLAGGQYEQYF. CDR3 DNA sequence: TGCGCCAGCAGCCAACTAGCGGGAGGTCAGTACGAGCAGTACTTC.

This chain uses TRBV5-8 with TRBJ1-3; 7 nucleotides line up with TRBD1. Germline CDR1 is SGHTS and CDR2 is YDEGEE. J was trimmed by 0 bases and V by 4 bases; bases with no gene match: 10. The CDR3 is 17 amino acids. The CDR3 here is CASSPSGTAVSGNTIYF. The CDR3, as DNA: TGTGCCAGCAGCCCATCCGGGACAGCCGTCTCTGGAAACACCATATATTTT.

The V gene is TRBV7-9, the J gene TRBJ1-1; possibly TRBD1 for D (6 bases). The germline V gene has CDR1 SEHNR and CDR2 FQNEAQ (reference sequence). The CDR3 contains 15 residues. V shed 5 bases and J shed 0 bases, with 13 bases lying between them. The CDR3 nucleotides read TGTGCCAGCAGCCGTACAGGGTTCATGAACACTGAAGCTTTCTTT. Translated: CASSRTGFMNTEAFF.

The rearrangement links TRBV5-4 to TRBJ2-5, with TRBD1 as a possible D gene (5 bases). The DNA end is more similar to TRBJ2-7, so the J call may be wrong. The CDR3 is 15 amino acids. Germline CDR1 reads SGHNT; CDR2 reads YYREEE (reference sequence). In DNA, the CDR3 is TGTGCCAGCAGCTTGGGGACAAACCCGAACTACGAGCAGTACTTC. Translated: CASSLGTNPNYEQYF.

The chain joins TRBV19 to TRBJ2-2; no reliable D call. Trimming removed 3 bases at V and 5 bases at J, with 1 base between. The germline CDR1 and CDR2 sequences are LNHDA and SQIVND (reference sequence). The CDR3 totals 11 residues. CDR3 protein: CASSITGELFF. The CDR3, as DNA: TGTGCCAGTAGTATTACCGGGGAGCTGTTTTTT.

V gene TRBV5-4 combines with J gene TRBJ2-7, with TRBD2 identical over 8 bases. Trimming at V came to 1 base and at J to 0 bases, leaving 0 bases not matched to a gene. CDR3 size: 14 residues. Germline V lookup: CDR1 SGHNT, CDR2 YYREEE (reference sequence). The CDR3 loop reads CASSLTSGSYEQYF. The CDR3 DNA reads TGTGCCAGCAGCTTGACTAGCGGCTCCTACGAGCAGTACTTC.

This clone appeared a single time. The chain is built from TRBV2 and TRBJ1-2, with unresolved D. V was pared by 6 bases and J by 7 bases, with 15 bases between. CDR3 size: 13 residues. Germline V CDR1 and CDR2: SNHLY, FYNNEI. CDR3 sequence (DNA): TGTGCCAGCAGAGCGGACGGATCCCTTGGCTACACCTTC. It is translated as CASRADGSLGYTF.

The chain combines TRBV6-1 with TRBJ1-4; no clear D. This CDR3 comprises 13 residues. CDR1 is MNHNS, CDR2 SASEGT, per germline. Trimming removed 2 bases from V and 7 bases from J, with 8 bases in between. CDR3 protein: CASSERESEKLFF. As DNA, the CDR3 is TGTGCCAGCAGTGAACGGGAGAGTGAAAAACTGTTTTTT.

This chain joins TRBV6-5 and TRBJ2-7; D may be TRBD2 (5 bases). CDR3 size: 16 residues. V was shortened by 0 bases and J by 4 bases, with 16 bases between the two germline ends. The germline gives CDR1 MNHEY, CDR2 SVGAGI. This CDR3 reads CASSYSAQRLLYEQYF. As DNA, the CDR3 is TGTGCCAGCAGTTACTCGGCCCAGCGGCTCCTATACGAGCAGTACTTC.

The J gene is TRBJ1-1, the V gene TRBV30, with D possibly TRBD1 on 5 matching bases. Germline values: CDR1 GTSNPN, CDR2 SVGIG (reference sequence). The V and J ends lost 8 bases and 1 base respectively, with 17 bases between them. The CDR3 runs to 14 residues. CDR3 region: CAQTTDQPNTEAFF. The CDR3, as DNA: TGTGCCCAGACGACAGATCAACCGAACACTGAAGCTTTCTTT.

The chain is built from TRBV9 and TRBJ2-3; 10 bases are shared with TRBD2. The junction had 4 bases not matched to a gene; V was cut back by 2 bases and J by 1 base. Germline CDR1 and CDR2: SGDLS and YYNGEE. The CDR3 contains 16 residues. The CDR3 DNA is TGTGCCAGCAGCGTTGATACTAGCGGGGGCACAGATACGCAGTATTTT. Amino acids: CASSVDTSGGTDTQYF.

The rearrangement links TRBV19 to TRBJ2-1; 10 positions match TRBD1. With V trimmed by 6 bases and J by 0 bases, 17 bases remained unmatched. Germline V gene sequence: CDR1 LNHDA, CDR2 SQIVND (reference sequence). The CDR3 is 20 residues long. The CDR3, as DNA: TGTGCCAGTAGGGGGACAGGGGCCCTCCAGCGGAGCCGCTCCTACAATGAGCAGTTCTTC. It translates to CASRGTGALQRSRSYNEQFF.

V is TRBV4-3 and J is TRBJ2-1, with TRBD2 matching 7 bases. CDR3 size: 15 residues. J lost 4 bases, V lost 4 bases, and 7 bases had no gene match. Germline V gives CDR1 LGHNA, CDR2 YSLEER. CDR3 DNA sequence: TGCGCCAGCAGCCTTGGACTAGGACCTTACAATGAGCAGTTCTTC. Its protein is CASSLGLGPYNEQFF.

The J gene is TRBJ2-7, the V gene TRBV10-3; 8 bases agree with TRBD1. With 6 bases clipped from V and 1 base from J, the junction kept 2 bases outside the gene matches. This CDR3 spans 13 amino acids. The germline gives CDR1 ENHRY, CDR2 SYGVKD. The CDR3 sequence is CAIRGQVSYEQYF. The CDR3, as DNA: TGTGCCATCAGGGGACAGGTTTCCTACGAGCAGTACTTC.

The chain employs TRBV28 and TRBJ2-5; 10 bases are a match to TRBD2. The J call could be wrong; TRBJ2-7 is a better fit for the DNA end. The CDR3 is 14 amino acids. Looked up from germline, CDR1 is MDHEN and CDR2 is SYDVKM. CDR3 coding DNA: TGTGCCAGCAGAAGGGCTAGCGGGAGCTACGAGCAGTACTTC. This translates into CASRRASGSYEQYF.

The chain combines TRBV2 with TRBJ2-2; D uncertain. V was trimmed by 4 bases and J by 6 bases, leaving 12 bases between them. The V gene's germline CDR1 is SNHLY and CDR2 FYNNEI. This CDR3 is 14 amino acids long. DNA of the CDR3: TGTGCCAGCAGTGGTGCCCGGACCCCCGGGGAGCTGTTTTTT. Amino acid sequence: CASSGARTPGELFF.

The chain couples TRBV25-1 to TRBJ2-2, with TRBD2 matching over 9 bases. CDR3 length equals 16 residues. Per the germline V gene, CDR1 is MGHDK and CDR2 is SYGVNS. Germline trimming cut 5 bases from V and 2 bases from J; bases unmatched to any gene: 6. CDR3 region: CASSKRTSANTGELFF. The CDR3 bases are TGTGCCAGCAGTAAGCGGACTAGCGCCAACACCGGGGAGCTGTTTTTT.

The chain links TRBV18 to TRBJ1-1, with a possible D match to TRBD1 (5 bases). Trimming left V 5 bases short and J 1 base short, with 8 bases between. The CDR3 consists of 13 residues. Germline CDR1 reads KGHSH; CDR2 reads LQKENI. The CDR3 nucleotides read TGTGCCAGCTCATTCGGACAGAACACTGAAGCTTTCTTT. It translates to CASSFGQNTEAFF.